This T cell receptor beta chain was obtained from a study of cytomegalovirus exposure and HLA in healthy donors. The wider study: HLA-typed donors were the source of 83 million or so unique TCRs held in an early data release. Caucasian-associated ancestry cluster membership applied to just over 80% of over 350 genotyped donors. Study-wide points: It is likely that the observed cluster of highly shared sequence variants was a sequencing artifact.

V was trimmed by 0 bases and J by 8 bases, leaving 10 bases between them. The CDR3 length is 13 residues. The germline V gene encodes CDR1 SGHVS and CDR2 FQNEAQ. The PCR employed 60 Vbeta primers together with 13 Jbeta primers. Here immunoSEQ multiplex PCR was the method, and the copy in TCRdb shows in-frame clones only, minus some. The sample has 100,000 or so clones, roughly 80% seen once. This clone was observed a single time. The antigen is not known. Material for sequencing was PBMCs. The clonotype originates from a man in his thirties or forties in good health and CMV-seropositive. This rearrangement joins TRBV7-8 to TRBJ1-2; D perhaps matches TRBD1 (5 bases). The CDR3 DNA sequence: TGTGCCAGCAGCTTAGCTGCGGGGGTCGGCTACACCTTC. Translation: CASSLAAGVGYTF.